This TCR beta chain was sequenced in a study of blood T cell repertoires in COVID-19. Across the whole study: Collection of acute and convalescent COVID-19 samples took place in the United States, Italy and Spain.

TCRdb keeps only in-frame clones here, not all; method: immunoSEQ multiplex PCR. This sample has some 220,000 clones, with 70% to 90% found just once. Trimming took off 6 bases at V and 3 bases at J, with 11 bases between the two ends. From germline, CDR1 is SEHNR and CDR2 FQNEAQ (reference sequence). CDR3 size: 14 residues. The sample comprised peripheral blood. This TCR derives from a human donor in a cohort sampled during active COVID-19. The chain links TRBV7-9 to TRBJ1-4; possibly TRBD1 for D (6 bases). The CDR3 loop reads CASREGGANEKLFF. The DNA for the CDR3 is TGTGCCAGCAGAGAAGGGGGAGCTAATGAAAAACTGTTTTTT.